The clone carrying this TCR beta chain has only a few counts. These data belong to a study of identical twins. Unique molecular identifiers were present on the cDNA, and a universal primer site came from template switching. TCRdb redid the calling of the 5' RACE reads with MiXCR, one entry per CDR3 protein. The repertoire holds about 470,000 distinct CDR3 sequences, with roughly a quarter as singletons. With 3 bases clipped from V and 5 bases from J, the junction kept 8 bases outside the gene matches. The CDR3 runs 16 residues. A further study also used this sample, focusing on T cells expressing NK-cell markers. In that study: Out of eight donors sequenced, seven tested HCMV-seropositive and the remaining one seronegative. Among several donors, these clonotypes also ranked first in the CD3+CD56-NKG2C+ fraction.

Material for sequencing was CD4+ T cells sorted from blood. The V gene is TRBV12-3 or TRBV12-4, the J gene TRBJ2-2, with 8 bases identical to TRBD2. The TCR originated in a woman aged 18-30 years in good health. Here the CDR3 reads CASSFAAGVGTGELFF. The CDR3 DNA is TGTGCCAGCAGTTTTGCAGCGGGGGTGGGGACCGGGGAGCTGTTTTTT.